This T cell receptor (beta chain) appears in the sequencing data of a study of graft-versus-host responses after intestinal transplantation (dated by TCRdb to about 2021). In terms of the full investigation: The transplants that recipients got were multivisceral, liver-intestinal, or isolated intestinal. Every recipient was given anti-thymocyte globulin induction, followed by about 3 years of maintenance tacrolimus and steroids. After intestinal transplantation, graft-versus-host and host-versus-graft alloreactive T cell clones were followed in the graft, circulation and bone marrow using bulk TCR-beta CDR3 sequencing. Alloreactive clones were identified by sequencing pre-transplant mixed lymphocyte reaction products and comparing them with unstimulated pre-transplant donor and recipient T cells. Of the 20 to 25 intestinal transplant recipients enrolled in the cohort, one of whom was a retransplant, 3 patients without pretransplant specimens were excluded. A peak of at least 4% donor T cells among recipient peripheral blood mononuclear cells was the definition used for donor T cell macrochimerism. Instead of going to the commercial service, samples from a few later patients were sequenced in-house on an Illumina MiSeq and processed with MiXCR.

The sample holds a few counts of this clone. This clone's antigen is unknown. No much larger clonotype is one base removed from it; base qualities were not supplied. In light of the paper, this sample's time point label describes: cells obtained before transplantation from donor or recipient. CD3+CD4+ and CD3+CD8+ populations were FACS-sorted from unstimulated pre-transplant donor and recipient cells taken from spleen or lymph nodes. The library was made by the immunoSEQ multiplex PCR assay. For most patients, genomic DNA was isolated with the Qiagen DNeasy Blood and Tissue Kit and sent frozen to Adaptive Biotechnologies for TCR sequencing. For most patients, genomic DNA was subjected to high-throughput TCR-beta CDR3 sequencing by Adaptive Biotechnologies. As for how the authors treated the data: Adaptive's ImmunoSEQ software was the source of the TCR sequencing data for about 20 patients, while three other patients were processed with MiXCR and VDJtools. To correct CD4 versus CD8 sorting errors, sequences present in both subsets at a frequency ratio below 5:1 were removed. CDR3 nucleotide sequences shared between donor and recipient were removed because the origin of such sequences could not be assigned. To count as alloreactive, a clone needed at least 2-fold expansion over unstimulated cells and a minimum CFSE-low frequency of 0.002% (template counts) or 0.001% (read counts). A clone was considered mappable if detected in the sequenced pre-transplant spleen, lymph node, or MLR CFSE-low populations of the donor or recipient. The cumulative frequency of alloreactive clones was calculated as a percentage of all sequences, weighted by copy number. Sourced from immuneACCESS, this table was stored by TCRdb with only in-frame sequences that have V and J called. A share of the clones is absent; for the studies checked, an unresolved V gene accounts for under half, and the remainder has no known explanation. V and J calls and clone size come straight from that table; D and trimming were deduced from the DNA. The sample has approximately 100,000 clones on record, 90% of them singletons. The ten top clones hold around 0.11% of the sample.

Broader findings and caveats from the paper: GvH clones turned up in recipient bone marrow, with some appearing earlier in ileal mucosa or blood, a pattern consistent with an intestinal mucosal origin. Early after transplant, declines in HvG clones were associated with peak levels of circulating GvH clones. In the allografts of patients with donor T cell macrochimerism, GvH to HvG T cell clonal ratios were high. The relatively low number and heterogeneity of intestinal transplant patients limited the conclusions.

Sequenced material: unstimulated CD4+ T cells sorted from spleen or lymph node cells, taken before intestinal transplant. This TCR derives from a human donor who received an intestinal transplant.

The CDR3 in this case is CASSLRTYRGNTEAFF. At the DNA level, the sequence is TGTGCCAGCAGCTTACGGACGTACCGGGGAAACACTGAAGCTTTCTTT. The V and J segments used are TRBV7-8 and TRBJ1-1; the D gene is not confidently resolved. Counted from cysteine to phenylalanine, this CDR3 has 16 amino acids. Only CDR3 DNA remains: 48 bases, in frame from the first base. As encoded in the germline V gene, CDR1 is SGHVS while CDR2 is FQNEAQ. V sheds 2 bases and J sheds 2 bases, leaving 15 bases between their ends.